The present T cell receptor beta chain was sequenced within a study of metastatic and nonmetastatic thyroid tumors. Study-level results: Relative to benign nodules, malignant thyroid tumors were reportedly characterized by significantly elevated TCR beta diversity in blood and tumor.

Treatment of any kind had been given to no patient before thyroid surgery. With MiXCR, TCRdb called clones anew from the PCR reads. The sample records about 25,000 clones, 13% being singletons. This clone was seen many times. No antigen is known for it. The TCR originated in a female donor with papillary thyroid cancer or a benign thyroid nodule (not recorded which). Some clones in this sample may be carry-over from other donors' samples. Sequencing was carried out using blood.

This chain's CDR3 is CASSQDPHGYGYGYTF. CDR3 DNA: TGCGCCAGCAGCCAAGATCCACATGGTTACGGGTATGGCTACACCTTC. The chain has TRBV4-1 and TRBJ1-2, with D hard to call. Germline V CDR1 and CDR2: MGHRA, YSYEKL. Trimming removed 0 bases at V and 5 bases at J, with 16 bases between. This CDR3 comprises 16 residues.